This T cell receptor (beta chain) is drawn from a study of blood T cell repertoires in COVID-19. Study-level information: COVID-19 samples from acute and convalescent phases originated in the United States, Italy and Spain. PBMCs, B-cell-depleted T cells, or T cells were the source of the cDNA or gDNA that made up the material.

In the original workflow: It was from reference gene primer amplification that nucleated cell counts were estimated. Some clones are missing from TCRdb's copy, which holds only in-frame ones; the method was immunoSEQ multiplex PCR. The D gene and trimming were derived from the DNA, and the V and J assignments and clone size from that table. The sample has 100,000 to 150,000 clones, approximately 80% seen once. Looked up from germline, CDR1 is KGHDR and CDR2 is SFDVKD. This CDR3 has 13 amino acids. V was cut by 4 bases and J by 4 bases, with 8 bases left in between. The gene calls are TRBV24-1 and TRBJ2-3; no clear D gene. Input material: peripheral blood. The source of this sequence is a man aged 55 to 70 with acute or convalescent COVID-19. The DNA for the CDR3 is TGTGCCACCAGTGACACCACACCAGATACGCAGTATTTT. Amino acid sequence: CATSDTTPDTQYF.